This is a list of T cell receptor beta chains from one sample in a study of blood T cell repertoires in COVID-19. The method was immunoSEQ multiplex PCR; TCRdb's version includes in-frame clones alone and lacks a portion of them. The top ten clones hold under 10% of a sample with about 73,000 clones, 80% to 90% of them seen once. Sequencing input: peripheral blood. The receptors derive from an elderly man with acute or convalescent COVID-19. The CDR3 runs from the conserved cysteine through the conserved F or W. A D gene is named only where the DNA matches it firmly. A clone size is listed for some rows: how often the clone was seen (once, few, many), or a class if it is expanded.

TRBJ2-5	.	TRBD1	TRBV6-2/TRBV6-3	TGTGCCAGCAGCCGCTGGGGGACAGGGGTCGAGACCCAGTACTTC	CASSRWGTGVETQYF
TRBJ1-1	.	.	TRBV6-5	TGTGCCAGCAGTTCCGGGAACACTGAAGCTTTCTTT	CASSSGNTEAFF
TRBJ2-7	.	TRBD1	TRBV5-8	TGTGCCAGCAGCTTCCTCAGATCATACCGGGACAGGGGAACGTACGAGCAGTACTTC	CASSFLRSYRDRGTYEQYF
TRBJ2-2	.	.	TRBV18	TGTGCCAGCCATAGCGGTTTTACCGGCACCGGGGAGCTGTTTTTT	CASHSGFTGTGELFF
TRBJ2-7	few	.	TRBV7-9	TGTGCCAGCAGCTTAGCACTCCGCAACGGGGAGCAGTACTTC	CASSLALRNGEQYF
TRBJ1-3	.	TRBD1	TRBV9	TGTGCCAGCAGCCCCCAAGGGACAGGGACAGACACCATATATTTT	CASSPQGTGTDTIYF
TRBJ1-1	.	TRBD1	TRBV7-3	TGTGCCAGCAGCTTAAACAGGGGGTACACTGAAGCTTTCTTT	CASSLNRGYTEAFF
TRBJ1-3	.	.	TRBV15	TGTGCCACCAGCAGAGATAGCGGAGGAAACACCATATATTTT	CATSRDSGGNTIYF
TRBJ2-7	.	TRBD2	TRBV6-5	TGTGCCAGCCAAGTAGCGGGGGGATCCTACGAGCAGTACTTC	CASQVAGGSYEQYF
TRBJ1-2	.	.	TRBV7-2	TGTGCCAGCAGCTTACAGGGTGGATGGTACACCTTC	CASSLQGGWYTF
TRBJ1-1	few	TRBD1	TRBV29-1	TGCAGCGCAGGGGGGGGGAACACTGAAGCTTTCTTT	CSAGGGNTEAFF
TRBJ2-2	.	TRBD2	TRBV9	TGTGCCAGCAGCACCCGACTAGCGGGAAGGACCGGGGAGCTGTTTTTT	CASSTRLAGRTGELFF
TRBJ2-7	.	.	TRBV21-1	TGTGCCAGCAGCAAAGCGATCGACAGGGAGAACTACGAGCAGTACTTC	CASSKAIDRENYEQYF
TRBJ1-5	.	TRBD1	TRBV4-1	TGCGCCAGCAGCCACACAGACAGGGGGCATAGCAATCAGCCCCAGCATTTT	CASSHTDRGHSNQPQHF